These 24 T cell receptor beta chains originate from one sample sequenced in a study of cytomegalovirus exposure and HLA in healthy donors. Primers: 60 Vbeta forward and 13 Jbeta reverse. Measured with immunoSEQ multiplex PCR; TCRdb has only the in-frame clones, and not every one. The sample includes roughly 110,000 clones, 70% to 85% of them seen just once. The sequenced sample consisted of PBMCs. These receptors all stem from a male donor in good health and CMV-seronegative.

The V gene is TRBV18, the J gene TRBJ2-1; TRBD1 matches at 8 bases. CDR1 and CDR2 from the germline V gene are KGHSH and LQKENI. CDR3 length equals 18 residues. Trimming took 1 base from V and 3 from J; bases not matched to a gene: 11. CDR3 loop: CASSPRWGQVDGYNEQFF. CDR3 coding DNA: TGTGCCAGCTCACCACGATGGGGACAGGTGGACGGCTACAATGAGCAGTTCTTC.

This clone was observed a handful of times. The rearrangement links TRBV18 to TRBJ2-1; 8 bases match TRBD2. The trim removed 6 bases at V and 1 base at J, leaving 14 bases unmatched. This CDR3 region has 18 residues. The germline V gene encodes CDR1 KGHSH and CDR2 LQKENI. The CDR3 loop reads CASSQIVGSGSSYNEQFF. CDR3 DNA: TGTGCCAGCTCGCAGATAGTGGGAAGCGGGAGTTCCTACAATGAGCAGTTCTTC. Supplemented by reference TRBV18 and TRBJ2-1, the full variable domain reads NAGVMQNPRHLVRRRGQEARLRCSPMKGHSHVYWYRQLPEEGLKFMVYLQKENIIDESGMPKERFSAEFPKEGPSILRIQQVVRGDSAAYFCASSQIVGSGSSYNEQFFGPGTRLTVL.

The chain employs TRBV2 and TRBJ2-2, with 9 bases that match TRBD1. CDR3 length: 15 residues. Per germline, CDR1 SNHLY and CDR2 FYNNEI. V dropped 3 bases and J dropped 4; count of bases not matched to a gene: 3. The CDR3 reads CASSEGQGRTGELFF. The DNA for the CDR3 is TGTGCCAGCAGTGAGGGACAGGGTCGCACCGGGGAGCTGTTTTTT.

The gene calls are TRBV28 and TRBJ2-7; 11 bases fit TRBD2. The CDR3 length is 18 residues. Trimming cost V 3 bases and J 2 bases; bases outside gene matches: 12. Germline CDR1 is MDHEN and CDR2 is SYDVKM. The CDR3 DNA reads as TGTGCCAGCAGTTTGACTAGCGGGGTTCCAAAATTTGCCTACGAGCAGTACTTC. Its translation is CASSLTSGVPKFAYEQYF.

The CDR3 nucleotides are TGTGCCAGCAGTGAATCACTAGCGGGATACAATGAGCAGTTCTTC. As protein: CASSESLAGYNEQFF. This rearrangement joins TRBV25-1 to TRBJ2-1; the match to TRBD2 covers 10 bases. The J segment lost 4 bases and the V segment lost 1 base, leaving 1 base of the junction unmatched. The CDR3 has 15 residues. Germline CDR1 reads MGHDK; CDR2 reads SYGVNS.

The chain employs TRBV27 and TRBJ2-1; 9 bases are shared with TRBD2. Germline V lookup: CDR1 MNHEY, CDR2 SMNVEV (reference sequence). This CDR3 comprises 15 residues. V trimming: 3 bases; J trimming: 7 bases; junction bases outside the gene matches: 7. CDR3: CASSFPGGRGNEQFF. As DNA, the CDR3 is TGTGCCAGCAGTTTCCCAGGCGGGAGGGGAAATGAGCAGTTCTTC.

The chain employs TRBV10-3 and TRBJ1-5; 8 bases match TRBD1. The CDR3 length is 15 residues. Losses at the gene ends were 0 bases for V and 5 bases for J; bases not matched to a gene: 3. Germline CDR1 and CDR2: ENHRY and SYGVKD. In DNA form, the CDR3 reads TGTGCCATCAGTGAGTCGACGACAGGGGATCAGCCCCAGCATTTT. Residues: CAISESTTGDQPQHF.

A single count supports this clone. The CDR3 DNA follows: TGTGCCTGGAGTAAGGCAGGGGGCGCTGGCTACACCTTC. This gives the protein CAWSKAGGAGYTF. The rearrangement uses TRBV30 and TRBJ1-2, with 8 bases that match TRBD1. The V and J ends lost 2 bases and 7 bases, in that order; junction bases with no gene match: 6. Germline V CDR1 and CDR2: GTSNPN, SVGIG (reference sequence). CDR3 length equals 13 residues.

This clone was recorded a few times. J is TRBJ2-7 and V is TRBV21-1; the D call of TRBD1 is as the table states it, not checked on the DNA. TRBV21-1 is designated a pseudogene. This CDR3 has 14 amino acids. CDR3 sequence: CASSKDTGVWRQYF. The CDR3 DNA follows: TGTGCCAGCAGCAAAGACACAGGGGTTTGGAGGCAGTACTTC.

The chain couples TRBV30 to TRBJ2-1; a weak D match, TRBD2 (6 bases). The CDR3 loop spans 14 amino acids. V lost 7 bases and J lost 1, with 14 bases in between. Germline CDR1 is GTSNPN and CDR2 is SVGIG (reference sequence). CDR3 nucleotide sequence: TGTGCCTTGGAGGGCGCCCCGTCCTACAATGAGCAGTTCTTC. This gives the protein CALEGAPSYNEQFF.

The CDR3 spells CASSVGQGKNIQYF. CDR3 coding DNA: TGTGCCAGCAGTGTCGGACAGGGCAAAAACATTCAGTACTTC. This chain connects TRBV25-1 to TRBJ2-4; 8 bases map to TRBD1. V shed 4 bases, J shed 3 bases, and the junction held 2 bases outside the gene matches. CDR1 and CDR2 (germline): MGHDK, SYGVNS. This CDR3 has 14 residues.

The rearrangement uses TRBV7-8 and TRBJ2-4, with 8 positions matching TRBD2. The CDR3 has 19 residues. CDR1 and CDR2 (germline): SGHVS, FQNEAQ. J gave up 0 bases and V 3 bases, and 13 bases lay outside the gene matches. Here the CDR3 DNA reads TGTGCCAGCAGCTTGCCGACCTATACTAGCGGCCTAGCCAAAAACATTCAGTACTTC. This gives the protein CASSLPTYTSGLAKNIQYF. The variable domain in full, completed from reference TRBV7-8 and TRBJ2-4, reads GAGVSQSPRYKVAKRGQDVALRCDPISGHVSLFWYQQALGQGPEFLTYFQNEAQLDKSGLPSDRFFAERPEGSVSTLKIQRTQQEDSAVYLCASSLPTYTSGLAKNIQYFGAGTRLSVL.

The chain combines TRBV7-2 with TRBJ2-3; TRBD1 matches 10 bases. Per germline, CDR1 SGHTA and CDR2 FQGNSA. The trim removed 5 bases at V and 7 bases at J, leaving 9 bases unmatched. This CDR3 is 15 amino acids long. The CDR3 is CASSVGQGGRNTQYF. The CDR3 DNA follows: TGTGCCAGCAGCGTAGGACAGGGGGGGAGGAATACGCAGTATTTT.

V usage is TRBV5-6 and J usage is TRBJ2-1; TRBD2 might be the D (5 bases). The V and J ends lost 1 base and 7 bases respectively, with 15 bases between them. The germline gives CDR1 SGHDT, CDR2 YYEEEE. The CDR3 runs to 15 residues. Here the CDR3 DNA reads TGTGCCAGCAGCTTGATTGAGGGAGAGAGAAATGAGCAGTTCTTC. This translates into CASSLIEGERNEQFF.

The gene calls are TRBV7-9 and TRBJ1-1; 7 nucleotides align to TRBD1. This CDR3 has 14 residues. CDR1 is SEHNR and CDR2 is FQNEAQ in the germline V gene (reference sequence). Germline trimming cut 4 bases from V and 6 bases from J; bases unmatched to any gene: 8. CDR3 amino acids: CASSSYSGGPEAFF. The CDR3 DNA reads TGTGCCAGCAGCTCCTACTCAGGGGGGCCTGAAGCTTTCTTT.

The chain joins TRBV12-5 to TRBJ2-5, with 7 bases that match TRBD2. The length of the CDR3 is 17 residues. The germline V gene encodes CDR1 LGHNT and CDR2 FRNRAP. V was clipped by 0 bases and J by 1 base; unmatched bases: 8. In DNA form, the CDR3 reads TGTGCTAGTGGTTTGGTAGTCGGACTAGTGATCCAAGAGACCCAGTACTTC. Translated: CASGLVVGLVIQETQYF.

CDR3 sequence: CASSSGTGHDYGYTF. CDR3 bases: TGTGCCAGCAGTTCCGGGACAGGGCATGACTATGGCTACACCTTC. The rearrangement uses TRBV28 and TRBJ1-2; 9 bases match TRBD1. Germline V gene lookup returns CDR1 MDHEN and CDR2 SYDVKM. The V gene end was trimmed by 4 bases and the J gene end by 3 bases; junction bases not matched to a gene: 6. CDR3 length: 15 amino acids.

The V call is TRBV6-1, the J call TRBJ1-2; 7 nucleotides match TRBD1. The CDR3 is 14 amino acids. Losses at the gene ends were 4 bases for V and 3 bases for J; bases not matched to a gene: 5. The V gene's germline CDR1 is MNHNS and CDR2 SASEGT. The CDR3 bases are TGTGCCAGCAGTGGGACAGGTCCCGACTATGGCTACACCTTC. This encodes CASSGTGPDYGYTF.

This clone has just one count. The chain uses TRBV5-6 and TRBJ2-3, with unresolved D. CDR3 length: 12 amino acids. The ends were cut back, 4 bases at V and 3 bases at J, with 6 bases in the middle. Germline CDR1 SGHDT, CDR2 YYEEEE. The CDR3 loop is CASSPGTDTQYF. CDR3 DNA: TGTGCCAGCAGCCCGGGTACAGATACGCAGTATTTT.

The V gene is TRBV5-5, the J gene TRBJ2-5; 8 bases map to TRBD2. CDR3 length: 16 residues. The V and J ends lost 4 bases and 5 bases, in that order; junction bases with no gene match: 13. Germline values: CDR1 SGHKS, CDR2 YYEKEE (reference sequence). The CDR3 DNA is TGTGCCAGCAGCAGGGACGGGGGGGCATCAGGGGAGACCCAGTACTTC. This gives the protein CASSRDGGASGETQYF.

The CDR3 sequence is CASSISGTVEQYF. The DNA of the CDR3 is TGTGCCAGCAGCATTAGCGGGACGGTCGAGCAGTACTTC. This sequence joins TRBV7-2 and TRBJ2-7; 8 bases line up with TRBD2. Trimming took 5 bases from V and 6 from J; bases not matched to a gene: 6. Germline values: CDR1 SGHTA, CDR2 FQGNSA. The CDR3 spans 13 residues.

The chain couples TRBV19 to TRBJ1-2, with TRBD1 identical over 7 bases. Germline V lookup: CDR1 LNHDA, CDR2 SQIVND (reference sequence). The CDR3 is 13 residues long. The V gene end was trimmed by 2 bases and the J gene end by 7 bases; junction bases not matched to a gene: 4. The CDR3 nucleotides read TGTGCCAGTAGTATAAGCCAGGGGGTTGGCTACACCTTC. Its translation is CASSISQGVGYTF.

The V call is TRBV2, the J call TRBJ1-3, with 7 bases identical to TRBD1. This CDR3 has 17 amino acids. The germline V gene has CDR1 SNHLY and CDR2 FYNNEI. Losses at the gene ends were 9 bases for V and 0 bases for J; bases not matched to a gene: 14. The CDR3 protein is CASLRDRKPRSGNTIYF. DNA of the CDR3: TGTGCCAGTCTCCGGGACAGAAAACCTCGCTCTGGAAACACCATATATTTT.

The DNA of the CDR3 is TGTGCCAGCAGCTTCCGACTAGCGGCGGAGAATGAGCAGTTCTTC. Translation: CASSFRLAAENEQFF. The chain combines TRBV9 with TRBJ2-1, with TRBD2 matching 9 bases. CDR1 is SGDLS, CDR2 YYNGEE, per germline. CDR3 length: 15 residues. V lost 4 bases and J lost 7; bases outside the gene matches: 9. Together with reference TRBV9 and TRBJ2-1, the CDR3 gives the full variable domain: DSGVTQTPKHLITATGQRVTLRCSPRSGDLSVYWYQQSLDQGLQFLIQYYNGEERAKGNILERFSAQQFPDLHSELNLSSLELGDSALYFCASSFRLAAENEQFFGPGTRLTVL.